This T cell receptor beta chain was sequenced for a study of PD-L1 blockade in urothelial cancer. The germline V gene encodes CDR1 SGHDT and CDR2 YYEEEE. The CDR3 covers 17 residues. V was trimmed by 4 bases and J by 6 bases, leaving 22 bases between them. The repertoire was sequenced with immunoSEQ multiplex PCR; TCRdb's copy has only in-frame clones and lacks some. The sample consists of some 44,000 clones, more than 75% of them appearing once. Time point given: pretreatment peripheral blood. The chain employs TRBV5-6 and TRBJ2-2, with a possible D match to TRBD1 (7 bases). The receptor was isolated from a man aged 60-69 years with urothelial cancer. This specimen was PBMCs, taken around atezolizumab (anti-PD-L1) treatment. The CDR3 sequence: CASSETSRQGGPGELFF. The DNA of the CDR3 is TGTGCCAGCAGCGAAACAAGCCGACAGGGAGGCCCCGGGGAGCTGTTTTTT.